Presented here are 13 T cell receptor beta chains from one specimen sequenced in a study of T cells after yellow fever vaccination. TCRdb reanalysed the 5' RACE reads using MiXCR and keeps one entry per CDR3 protein. The repertoire holds a few hundred thousand distinct CDR3 sequences, with around 10% as singletons. Sequencing used PBMCs, obtained on the day of the first yellow fever vaccination. All receptors derive from a man aged 18 to 30 who received the YFV17D yellow fever vaccine.

This clonotype was found many times. This rearrangement joins TRBV12-3 or TRBV12-4 to TRBJ2-3; TRBD2 might be the D (5 bases). Trimming left V 2 bases short and J 4 bases short, with 10 bases between. This CDR3 is built from 14 residues. CDR3 region: CASSLNVRADTQYF. As DNA, the CDR3 is TGTGCCAGCAGTTTAAACGTGAGGGCAGATACGCAGTATTTT.

V usage is TRBV6-5 and J usage is TRBJ1-2; 10 bases agree with TRBD1. Germline V lookup: CDR1 MNHEY, CDR2 SVGAGI. Losses at the gene ends were 0 bases for V and 6 bases for J; bases not matched to a gene: 16. The length of the CDR3 is 19 residues. CDR3 bases: TGTGCCAGCAGTTACTCGTTCGTTGAGTGGGACAGGGGAATCCATGGCTACACCTTC. Translating gives CASSYSFVEWDRGIHGYTF.

This clonotype has just a few counts. V is TRBV29-1 and J is TRBJ2-5; 10 bases line up with TRBD1. V dropped 6 bases and J dropped 6; count of bases not matched to a gene: 4. The germline CDR1 and CDR2 sequences are SQVTM and ANQGSEA. The CDR3 has 12 residues. The DNA of the CDR3 is TGCAGCGTCGACAGGGGGCAACAGACCCAGTACTTC. It codes for CSVDRGQQTQYF. Full variable domain (remainder filled in from reference TRBV29-1 and TRBJ2-5): SAVISQKPSRDICQRGTSLTIQCQVDSQVTMMFWYRQQPGQSLTLIATANQGSEATYESGFVIDKFPISRPNLTFSTLTVSNMSPEDSSIYLCSVDRGQQTQYFGPGTRLLVL.

This clonotype has a handful of counts. This chain connects TRBV10-3 to TRBJ2-5, with a weak D call TRBD2 (5 bases). In germline, CDR1 is ENHRY, CDR2 SYGVKD. The CDR3 covers 12 residues. Between the trimmed V and J ends, which lost 11 bases and 5 bases, there was a span of 15 bases. The CDR3: CAARTGKETQYF. CDR3 bases: TGTGCCGCCCGGACTGGGAAGGAGACCCAGTACTTC.

The rearrangement links TRBV14 to TRBJ2-3, with 8 bases fitting TRBD2. With 4 bases clipped from V and 7 bases from J, the junction kept 7 bases outside the gene matches. From germline, CDR1 is SGHDN and CDR2 FVKESK. CDR3 length equals 14 residues. For the CDR3, the DNA is TGTGCCAGCAGCCTCAGCGGGGGCCCTTATACGCAGTATTTT. This translates into CASSLSGGPYTQYF.

This clonotype showed up many times. This chain links TRBV20-1 with TRBJ2-3, with unresolved D. The CDR3 covers 11 residues. Germline V gene data show CDR1 as DFQATT and CDR2 as SNEGSKA (reference sequence). The ends were cut back, 6 bases at V and 8 bases at J, with 12 bases in the middle. CDR3 loop: CSAARASTQYF. The CDR3, as DNA: TGCAGTGCGGCCCGAGCAAGTACGCAGTATTTT.

This clonotype was observed many times. The chain has TRBV12-3 or TRBV12-4 and TRBJ1-5, with TRBD1 identical over 9 bases. This CDR3 spans 15 amino acids. J lost 1 base, V lost 5 bases, and 3 bases had no gene match. The CDR3 is CASSRQGGSNQPQHF. DNA of the CDR3: TGTGCCAGCAGTCGACAGGGGGGAAGCAATCAGCCCCAGCATTTT.

A few counts support this clonotype. The V call is TRBV3-1, the J call TRBJ1-5; D remains unclear. V dropped 1 base and J dropped 6 bases, with 10 bases sitting between them. Germline CDR1 and CDR2: LGHDT and YNNKEL (reference sequence). This CDR3 contains 14 residues. This CDR3 reads CASSQVGIGQPQHF. The CDR3 DNA is TGTGCCAGCAGCCAAGTAGGGATCGGTCAGCCCCAGCATTTT.

Ten or more counts support this clonotype. The J gene is TRBJ2-7, the V gene TRBV7-2; 9 positions agree with TRBD1. The J segment lost 4 bases and the V segment lost 1 base, leaving 5 bases of the junction unmatched. CDR1 SGHTA and CDR2 FQGNSA come from the germline V gene. CDR3 length: 15 residues. The CDR3 sequence: CASSLVTGGAYEQYF. The CDR3 bases are TGTGCCAGCAGCTTAGTAACAGGGGGCGCGTACGAGCAGTACTTC.

With regard to this clonotype: One end of the junction fails to match germline, which may point to a read error. The rearrangement links TRBV23-1 to TRBJ2-5; a weak D match, TRBD1 (5 bases). TRBV23-1 is identified as an open reading frame with a role that is uncertain. The CDR3 is 15 residues long. The CDR3 spells CVSSQKQGPAETQYF. The CDR3 region has the DNA TGCGTCAGCAGTCAGAAGCAGGGCCCAGCAGAGACCCAGTACTTC.

This sequence joins TRBV5-4 and TRBJ2-2, with TRBD2 identical over 9 bases. The germline CDR1 and CDR2 sequences are SGHNT and YYREEE (reference sequence). CDR3 length equals 17 residues. V was pared by 0 bases and J by 4 bases, with 7 bases of the junction left unmatched. CDR3 region: CASSLAGRGGVTGELFF. CDR3 in DNA: TGTGCCAGCAGCTTGGCCGGGCGGGGGGGCGTCACCGGGGAGCTGTTTTTT.

The chain links TRBV19 to TRBJ1-6, with D tentatively TRBD1 (6 bases). Germline values: CDR1 LNHDA, CDR2 SQIVND (reference sequence). The CDR3 is made up of 14 amino acids. The V end lost 6 bases, the J end lost 7 bases, and 13 bases lay between the germline ends. The CDR3 region has the DNA TGTGCCAGTAGGGGTACAGGGCAGAATTCACCCCTCCACTTT. As protein: CASRGTGQNSPLHF.

Only a few counts were recorded for this clonotype. This chain links TRBV20-1 with TRBJ2-2, with D unresolved. The CDR3 loop spans 13 amino acids. V was shortened by 1 base and J by 5 bases, with 8 bases between the two germline ends. CDR1 and CDR2 (germline): DFQATT, SNEGSKA (reference sequence). This chain's CDR3 is CSARVVGTGELFF. The CDR3 DNA is TGCAGTGCTAGAGTAGTGGGAACCGGGGAGCTGTTTTTT.